A selection of T cell receptor beta chains follows, all from one sample in a study of chemoradiotherapy in HPV16-positive cancers. Libraries were prepared by immunoSEQ multiplex PCR; TCRdb keeps only in-frame clonotypes and omits some of them. The table lists tens of thousands of clones, 75% to 90% of them singletons, with approximately 5.5% in the top ten. Sequences were derived from blood, sampled from a patient who underwent chemoradiotherapy. The origin of the receptors is a human donor with HPV-associated anogenital cancer. The CDR3 runs from the conserved cysteine through the conserved F or W. D genes are given only for firm matches. The size entry is marked missing in some rows and otherwise reads once, few, many or a size class.

abundance,d_gene,j_gene,v_gene,CDR3nt,CDR3aa
-,TRBD2,TRBJ2-1,TRBV10-1,TGCGCCAGCAGGGAGGGCGGGGGGGTACTCAATGAGCAGTTCTTC,CASREGGGVLNEQFF
-,TRBD1,TRBJ2-2,TRBV6-1,TGTGCCAGCAGCCTGGGACAGGGAAACACCGGGGAGCTGTTTTTT,CASSLGQGNTGELFF
-,-,TRBJ1-2,TRBV5-4,TGTGCCAGCAGCTTGGAAGCCAGGCCAATATATGGCTACACCTTC,CASSLEARPIYGYTF
-,-,TRBJ2-1,TRBV7-6,TGTGCCAGCAGCTTAGCGGGGGGCAACAATGAGCAGTTCTTC,CASSLAGGNNEQFF
-,-,TRBJ2-2,TRBV7-8,TGTGCCAGCAGCCCCCCAGGTGGGGTGGACACCGGGGAGCTGTTTTTT,CASSPPGGVDTGELFF
-,-,TRBJ1-2,TRBV5-8,TGTGCCAGCAGATCCAGGGGTTCTCCCTATGGCTACACCTTC,CASRSRGSPYGYTF
once,-,TRBJ2-7,TRBV2,TGTGCCAGCAGCGGTCTGCACGAGCAGTACTTC,CASSGLHEQYF
once,TRBD1,TRBJ1-2,TRBV4-1,TGCGCCAGCAGCCAAGGACAGGGGATCTATGGCTACACCTTC,CASSQGQGIYGYTF
-,-,TRBJ1-1,TRBV7-9,TGTGCCAGCAGCCTCTCATGGACTGAAGCTTTCTTT,CASSLSWTEAFF
once,-,TRBJ1-1,TRBV9,TGTGCCAGCAGCGTAGGGGGGACGGGGAATGAAGCTTTCTTT,CASSVGGTGNEAFF
-,-,TRBJ1-1,TRBV9,TGTGCCAGCAGCGTGAGCTGGCAGAACACTGAAGCTTTCTTT,CASSVSWQNTEAFF
-,-,TRBJ1-2,TRBV30,TGTGCCTGGAGTGTTGGATCCAGGGCTAACTATGGCTACACCTTC,CAWSVGSRANYGYTF
-,-,TRBJ2-1,TRBV11-3,TGTGCCAGCAGCTTAGGGAACCGCGACAATGAGCAGTTCTTC,CASSLGNRDNEQFF
-,-,TRBJ1-3,TRBV6-5,TGTGCCAGCAGTTACCGCAACGGGGCGGGAAACACCATATATTTT,CASSYRNGAGNTIYF
-,TRBD2,TRBJ2-7,TRBV14,TGTGCCAGCAGCCGTGGATCGCTCGGGACTAGCGGGGGCCTTTACTACGAGCAGTACTTC,CASSRGSLGTSGGLYYEQYF
-,TRBD1,TRBJ2-5,TRBV11-2,TGTGCCAGCAGGAACAGGGGAAGTGGCGAGACCCAGTACTTC,CASRNRGSGETQYF
-,-,TRBJ2-6,TRBV5-4,TGTGCCAGCAGCTTGGACGGGCCTGGGGCCAACGTCCTGACTTTC,CASSLDGPGANVLTF
-,-,TRBJ2-5,TRBV6-6,TGTGCCAGCAGGCTAGATCTAGGGACGTGGTCCCAGTACTTC,CASRLDLGTWSQYF
-,TRBD1,TRBJ1-1,TRBV6-1,TGTGCCTGCTCAGACAGGGGGGACACTGAAGCTTTCTTT,CACSDRGDTEAFF
-,-,TRBJ2-7,TRBV6-5,TGTGCCAGCAGGGCAGGGCGGGAGCAGTACTTC,CASRAGREQYF
-,TRBD1,TRBJ2-7,TRBV19,TGTGCCAGTAGTAAGGGACAGGGTCTATACGAGCAGTACTTC,CASSKGQGLYEQYF
-,-,TRBJ2-3,TRBV7-3,TGTGCCAGCAGCTTAGGGGGGGCGCGTCCTACGCAGTATTTT,CASSLGGARPTQYF
-,-,TRBJ1-1,TRBV7-2,TGTGCCAGCAGCTTAAGCCCCGGCGGAGCTTTCTTT,CASSLSPGGAFF
-,TRBD2,TRBJ2-7,TRBV7-9,TGTGCCAGCAGCCCAGGGACTAGCTCCTACGAGCAGTACTTC,CASSPGTSSYEQYF
-,-,TRBJ2-2,TRBV7-8,TGTGCCAGCAGCTTCGTGGTGGGCGGGGAGCTGTTTTTT,CASSFVVGGELFF
-,-,TRBJ1-2,TRBV19,TGTGCCAGTAGTATCCTACTGAGCTATGGCTACACCTTC,CASSILLSYGYTF
few,-,TRBJ2-3,TRBV11-2,TGTGCCAGCAGCTTAGATGGGGTCGGCACAGATACGCAGTATTTT,CASSLDGVGTDTQYF
-,-,TRBJ2-5,TRBV27,TGTGCCAGCAGTTTCGGCCACCAAGAGACCCAGTACTTC,CASSFGHQETQYF
-,TRBD2,TRBJ2-2,TRBV19,TGTGCCAGTAAAGCGGGAGCGAACACCGGGGAGCTGTTTTTT,CASKAGANTGELFF
-,TRBD1,TRBJ2-7,TRBV11-2,TGTGCCAGCAGCCCAGGGACAGGTTCCTACGAGCAGTACTTC,CASSPGTGSYEQYF
-,-,TRBJ1-3,TRBV7-9,TGTGCCAGCGGTTTCGAGGGAAACACCATATATTTT,CASGFEGNTIYF
-,-,TRBJ1-2,TRBV18,TGTGCCAGCTCACCAGGGCAGGGAGGCGATGGCTACACCTTC,CASSPGQGGDGYTF
-,-,TRBJ2-3,TRBV5-4,TGTGCCAGCAGCTTGTTCAGCACAGATACGCAGTATTTT,CASSLFSTDTQYF
-,TRBD2,TRBJ2-5,TRBV11-2,TGTGCCAGCAGCTTAGGGGCCGGGGGGGCCGGAGAGACCCAGTACTTC,CASSLGAGGAGETQYF
-,-,TRBJ2-2,TRBV19,TGTGCCAGTAGTATGGGGCAGGGGGGGATCGGGGAGCTGTTTTTT,CASSMGQGGIGELFF
once,TRBD1,TRBJ2-7,TRBV5-1,TGCGCCAGCAGCTTGGTGGACAGGGGGCAAGGCGAGCAGTACTTC,CASSLVDRGQGEQYF
-,-,TRBJ2-3,TRBV6-4,TGTGCCAGCAGGGCCCTCTTCGGAGAAACAGATACGCAGTATTTT,CASRALFGETDTQYF
-,-,TRBJ2-5,TRBV15,TGTGCCACCAGCAGAGTTAGGTCTGGGGAGACCCAGTACTTC,CATSRVRSGETQYF
-,TRBD2,TRBJ2-1,TRBV19,TGTGCCAGTAGCATAACCGGGACTAGCGGGAGTTACAATGAGCAGTTCTTC,CASSITGTSGSYNEQFF
-,-,TRBJ2-6,TRBV29-1,TGCAGCGTTGGGGATACTGGGGCCAACGTCCTGACTTTC,CSVGDTGANVLTF
-,TRBD1,TRBJ2-3,TRBV27,TGTGCCAGCAGTTTGAGAACAGGGGGCCGGGATACGCAGTATTTT,CASSLRTGGRDTQYF
-,-,TRBJ1-2,TRBV6-4,TGTGCCAGCAGTGACTCGACGGGGGGCCATGGCTACACCTTC,CASSDSTGGHGYTF
-,-,TRBJ1-2,TRBV6-1,TGTGCCAGCAGCTCCGGACGGTCCTATGGCTACACCTTC,CASSSGRSYGYTF
once,TRBD2,TRBJ2-5,TRBV11-3,TGTGCCAGCAGCCGAGCGGGGGCCCAAGAGACCCAGTACTTC,CASSRAGAQETQYF
-,TRBD1,TRBJ2-3,TRBV28,TGTGCCAGCAGTCCCACAGGGACAGTTGGTAGCACAGATACGCAGTATTTT,CASSPTGTVGSTDTQYF
once,TRBD2,TRBJ2-7,TRBV11-2,TGTGCCAGCAGCTTTACTAGCGGGGGCAGTCGCGAGCAGTACTTC,CASSFTSGGSREQYF